This T cell receptor beta chain originates from a study of blood T cells in healthy people across ages. Trimming left V 2 bases short and J 9 bases short, with 20 bases between. Germline assignment: CDR1 GTSNPN and CDR2 SVGIG (reference sequence). This CDR3 comprises 15 residues. A second PCR of about 7 to 12 cycles used a sample-barcoded 5' primer and a J-beta primer mix. MiXCR, run by TCRdb on the 5' RACE reads, gives a single entry per CDR3 protein. The data show around 780,000 distinct CDR3 sequences, with about 61% seen just once and around a quarter held by the top ten. This chain uses TRBV30 with TRBJ1-5, with D perhaps matching TRBD1 (5 bases). The TCR comes from a man in his forties in good health. Sequenced sample: blood. The CDR3 here is CAWSRAGPAGWPQHF. The CDR3, as DNA: TGTGCCTGGAGTCGGGCAGGGCCCGCAGGGTGGCCCCAGCATTTT.